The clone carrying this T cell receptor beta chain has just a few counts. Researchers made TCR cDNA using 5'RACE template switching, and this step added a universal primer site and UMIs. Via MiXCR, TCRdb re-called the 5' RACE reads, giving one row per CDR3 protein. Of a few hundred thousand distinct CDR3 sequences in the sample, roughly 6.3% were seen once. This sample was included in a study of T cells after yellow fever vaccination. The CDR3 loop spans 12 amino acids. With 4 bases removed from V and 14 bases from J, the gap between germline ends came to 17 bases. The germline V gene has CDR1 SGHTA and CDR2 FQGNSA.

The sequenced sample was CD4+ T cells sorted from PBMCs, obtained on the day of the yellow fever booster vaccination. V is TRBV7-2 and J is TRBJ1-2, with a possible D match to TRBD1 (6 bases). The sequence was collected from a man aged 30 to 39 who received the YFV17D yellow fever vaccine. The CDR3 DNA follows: TGTGCCAGCAGCTCCCGAGGGACAAGGTATACCTTC. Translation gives CASSSRGTRYTF.